This is a list of T cell receptor beta chains from one sample in a study of cytomegalovirus exposure and HLA in healthy donors. Libraries were prepared by immunoSEQ multiplex PCR; TCRdb keeps only in-frame clonotypes and omits some of them. The repertoire holds some 94,000 clones, roughly 80% seen once, with around 3.2% in the top ten. The specimen was PBMCs. The receptors here all came from a middle-aged man in good health and CMV-seronegative. The CDR3 runs from the conserved cysteine through the conserved F or W. Fields, in order: V gene, clone size, D gene, J gene, CDR3 DNA, CDR3 protein. The D gene is left open where the match is weak. The size of a clone is reported for some rows only, either as once, few or many, or as a class for expanded clones.

v_gene: TRBV5-1
abundance: .
d_gene: TRBD1
j_gene: TRBJ2-3
CDR3nt: TGCGCCAGCAGCTTGAGGGGCGCTCTGACAGGGGTCCCTTTCCACACAGATACGCAGTATTTT
CDR3aa: CASSLRGALTGVPFHTDTQYF

v_gene: TRBV2
abundance: .
d_gene: TRBD1
j_gene: TRBJ1-1
CDR3nt: TGTGCCAGCAGGTCCGGACAGGGGGCGAACACTGAAGCTTTCTTT
CDR3aa: CASRSGQGANTEAFF

v_gene: TRBV5-6
abundance: .
d_gene: .
j_gene: TRBJ2-3
CDR3nt: TGTGCCAGCAGCGAGGACTACGCAGATACGCAGTATTTT
CDR3aa: CASSEDYADTQYF

v_gene: TRBV2
abundance: .
d_gene: TRBD2
j_gene: TRBJ2-7
CDR3nt: TGTGCCAGCAGTCCAGGACTAGTGAGGGAGCAGTACTTC
CDR3aa: CASSPGLVREQYF

v_gene: TRBV6-5
abundance: .
d_gene: .
j_gene: TRBJ2-1
CDR3nt: TGTGCCACCGCGGAGGGGTACCGGGATGAGCAGTTCTTC
CDR3aa: CATAEGYRDEQFF

v_gene: TRBV28
abundance: .
d_gene: TRBD1
j_gene: TRBJ1-3
CDR3nt: TGTGCCAGCACCGCGCGAGGAAGGGGGCTCTCTGGAAACACCATATATTTT
CDR3aa: CASTARGRGLSGNTIYF

v_gene: TRBV14
abundance: .
d_gene: .
j_gene: TRBJ2-5
CDR3nt: TGTGCCAGCAGCCAAGAACTAACCCGGCACCAAGAGACCCAGTACTTC
CDR3aa: CASSQELTRHQETQYF

v_gene: TRBV2
abundance: .
d_gene: .
j_gene: TRBJ2-1
CDR3nt: TGTGCCAGCAGTGAAGTTTTTAGCCTCAATGAGCAGTTCTTC
CDR3aa: CASSEVFSLNEQFF

v_gene: TRBV5-1
abundance: .
d_gene: .
j_gene: TRBJ2-7
CDR3nt: TGCGCCAGCAGTTGCCCAGGGGCCCCCTATGAGCAGTACTTC
CDR3aa: CASSCPGAPYEQYF

v_gene: TRBV29-1
abundance: .
d_gene: TRBD1
j_gene: TRBJ1-1
CDR3nt: TGCAGCTGCCAGGGGGCCAAGACTGAAGCTTTCTTT
CDR3aa: CSCQGAKTEAFF

v_gene: TRBV29-1
abundance: .
d_gene: .
j_gene: TRBJ1-4
CDR3nt: TGCAGCGTTGAAGGTGGGGGGGGAGGTGAAAAACTGTTTTTT
CDR3aa: CSVEGGGGGEKLFF

v_gene: TRBV29-1
abundance: .
d_gene: TRBD1
j_gene: TRBJ2-7
CDR3nt: TGCAGCGCAAAACAGGGGTTCTACGAGCAGTACTTC
CDR3aa: CSAKQGFYEQYF

v_gene: TRBV7-9
abundance: .
d_gene: .
j_gene: TRBJ1-4
CDR3nt: TGTGCCAGCAGCTTCTTACAGGTGACCAATGAAAAGCTGTTTTTT
CDR3aa: CASSFLQVTNEKLFF

v_gene: TRBV6-9
abundance: .
d_gene: TRBD1
j_gene: TRBJ2-1
CDR3nt: TGTGCCAGCAGTTATGGACAGGGGAGCTCCTACAATGAGCAGTTCTTC
CDR3aa: CASSYGQGSSYNEQFF

v_gene: TRBV5-4
abundance: .
d_gene: TRBD2
j_gene: TRBJ2-1
CDR3nt: TGTGCCAGCAGCTGGGACTACCTCTCCTACAATGAGCAGTTCTTC
CDR3aa: CASSWDYLSYNEQFF

v_gene: TRBV9
abundance: few
d_gene: .
j_gene: TRBJ2-3
CDR3nt: TGTGCCAGCAGCGTAACCCTAGCTCCAGATACGCAGTATTTT
CDR3aa: CASSVTLAPDTQYF

v_gene: TRBV5-4
abundance: few
d_gene: .
j_gene: TRBJ2-3
CDR3nt: TGTGCCAGCAGTCAAACAGGGACAGATACGCAGTATTTT
CDR3aa: CASSQTGTDTQYF

v_gene: TRBV7-8
abundance: few
d_gene: TRBD1
j_gene: TRBJ1-5
CDR3nt: TGTGCCAGCAGCGACAATCCAGGGGGCTGGCAGCCCCAGCATTTT
CDR3aa: CASSDNPGGWQPQHF

v_gene: TRBV5-4
abundance: .
d_gene: TRBD1
j_gene: TRBJ2-7
CDR3nt: TGTGCCAGCAGCTCTCCTGGGGGGACAGGGGGCTACGAGCAGTACTTC
CDR3aa: CASSSPGGTGGYEQYF

v_gene: TRBV30
abundance: few
d_gene: .
j_gene: TRBJ2-2
CDR3nt: TGTGCCTGGCGGAGGGACACCGGGGAGCTGTTTTTT
CDR3aa: CAWRRDTGELFF

v_gene: TRBV5-4
abundance: few
d_gene: TRBD1
j_gene: TRBJ2-5
CDR3nt: TGTGCCAGCAGCTTACCGGGACAGAGGTACCAAGAGACCCAGTACTTC
CDR3aa: CASSLPGQRYQETQYF

v_gene: TRBV15
abundance: once
d_gene: .
j_gene: TRBJ1-5
CDR3nt: TGTGCCACCAGCAGAGGGAGTCAGGGGATCGGACAGCCCCAGCATTTT
CDR3aa: CATSRGSQGIGQPQHF

v_gene: TRBV7-2
abundance: once
d_gene: .
j_gene: TRBJ2-7
CDR3nt: TGTGCCAGCAGCTCGACTGGAGGCCAAGCCGAGCAGTACTTC
CDR3aa: CASSSTGGQAEQYF

v_gene: TRBV19
abundance: .
d_gene: .
j_gene: TRBJ1-2
CDR3nt: TGTGCCAGCGGACTCGGGGGGGAGTATGGCTACACCTTC
CDR3aa: CASGLGGEYGYTF

v_gene: TRBV11-1
abundance: few
d_gene: TRBD1
j_gene: TRBJ2-6
CDR3nt: TGTGCCAGCAGCGCCAGGGGGCCTGGGGCCAACGTCCTGACTTTC
CDR3aa: CASSARGPGANVLTF

v_gene: TRBV28
abundance: few
d_gene: .
j_gene: TRBJ1-6
CDR3nt: TGTGCCAGCAGTTTTTGGGGGAGGGGCGCGTATAATTCACCCCTCCACTTT
CDR3aa: CASSFWGRGAYNSPLHF

v_gene: TRBV6-1
abundance: .
d_gene: TRBD1
j_gene: TRBJ1-2
CDR3nt: TGTGCCAGCAGAGACAGGGGGCGGAACTATGGCTACACCTTC
CDR3aa: CASRDRGRNYGYTF

v_gene: TRBV7-6
abundance: .
d_gene: TRBD1
j_gene: TRBJ1-4
CDR3nt: TGTGCCAGCAGCCTGGACAGGCCTAATGAAAAACTGTTTTTT
CDR3aa: CASSLDRPNEKLFF

v_gene: TRBV10-3
abundance: .
d_gene: .
j_gene: TRBJ1-2
CDR3nt: TGTGCCATCAGTGAGTCGGAGGACAGCGTTAACAACTATGGCTACACCTTC
CDR3aa: CAISESEDSVNNYGYTF

v_gene: TRBV9
abundance: .
d_gene: TRBD2
j_gene: TRBJ2-2
CDR3nt: TGTGCCAGCAGCGGGCGGGACTGGCGGGGGACCGGGGAGCTGTTTTTT
CDR3aa: CASSGRDWRGTGELFF

v_gene: TRBV4-1
abundance: few
d_gene: .
j_gene: TRBJ1-4
CDR3nt: TGCGCCAGCAGCCAAGAATTAGTGCGGGGACCTAATGAAAAACTGTTTTTT
CDR3aa: CASSQELVRGPNEKLFF

v_gene: TRBV5-1
abundance: .
d_gene: .
j_gene: TRBJ2-4
CDR3nt: TGCGCCAGCAGCTACGGGGATCCAAACATTCAGTACTTC
CDR3aa: CASSYGDPNIQYF

v_gene: TRBV5-8
abundance: .
d_gene: .
j_gene: TRBJ1-2
CDR3nt: TGTGCCAGCAGCTCCGGGACACAAATATATGGCTACACCTTC
CDR3aa: CASSSGTQIYGYTF

v_gene: TRBV28
abundance: .
d_gene: TRBD1
j_gene: TRBJ2-7
CDR3nt: TGTGCCAGCAGGTCACCGGGACAGGGGGCGCGCTACGAGCAGTACTTC
CDR3aa: CASRSPGQGARYEQYF

v_gene: TRBV6-5
abundance: once
d_gene: TRBD1
j_gene: TRBJ1-1
CDR3nt: TGTGCCAGCAGTTACTCCGGGACAGGGCGAACTGAAGCTTTCTTT
CDR3aa: CASSYSGTGRTEAFF

v_gene: TRBV7-9
abundance: few
d_gene: .
j_gene: TRBJ2-2
CDR3nt: TGTGCCAGCAGCCTTGGAGTGAACACCGGGGAGCTGTTTTTT
CDR3aa: CASSLGVNTGELFF

v_gene: TRBV10-2
abundance: .
d_gene: TRBD1
j_gene: TRBJ1-2
CDR3nt: TGCGCCACCTCAGGGGGCAACTATGGCTACACCTTC
CDR3aa: CATSGGNYGYTF

v_gene: TRBV11-2
abundance: once
d_gene: .
j_gene: TRBJ2-3
CDR3nt: TGTGCCAGCAGCAACCGTCCCTCGTCAGTCGAACCTTGGACAGATACGCAGTATTTT
CDR3aa: CASSNRPSSVEPWTDTQYF

v_gene: TRBV7-6
abundance: .
d_gene: TRBD2
j_gene: TRBJ2-7
CDR3nt: TGTGCCAGCAGCTTAGCTAGCGGGGTCTACGAGCAGTACTTC
CDR3aa: CASSLASGVYEQYF

v_gene: TRBV5-4
abundance: .
d_gene: .
j_gene: TRBJ1-3
CDR3nt: TGTGCCAGCAGCCCCCGGGTCAGAGTCTCTGGAAACACCATATATTTT
CDR3aa: CASSPRVRVSGNTIYF

v_gene: TRBV7-3
abundance: .
d_gene: TRBD2
j_gene: TRBJ2-3
CDR3nt: TGTGCCAGCAGCTTATGGGCGGGGGGGGCAGATACGCAGTATTTT
CDR3aa: CASSLWAGGADTQYF

v_gene: TRBV2
abundance: .
d_gene: .
j_gene: TRBJ1-6
CDR3nt: TGTGCCAGCAGTGACTTGGGGGCGAATTCACCCCTCCACTTT
CDR3aa: CASSDLGANSPLHF

v_gene: TRBV30
abundance: once
d_gene: .
j_gene: TRBJ2-7
CDR3nt: TGTGCCTGGAGTGCCGACAGGTATAGCGAGCAGTACTTC
CDR3aa: CAWSADRYSEQYF

v_gene: TRBV13
abundance: .
d_gene: .
j_gene: TRBJ2-1
CDR3nt: TGTGCCAGCAGCCTAACAGTATCCAATGAGCAGTTCTTC
CDR3aa: CASSLTVSNEQFF

v_gene: TRBV13
abundance: .
d_gene: TRBD2
j_gene: TRBJ2-5
CDR3nt: TGTGCCAGCAGACTCAGTGGGACTAGCGGTGCCCTAGGGACCCAGTACTTC
CDR3aa: CASRLSGTSGALGTQYF